Detailed here is one TCR beta chain. This sample is drawn from a study of blood T cell repertoires in COVID-19. Looking at the study overall: Material from acute and convalescent COVID-19 was sourced from the United States, Italy and Spain. T cells, B-cell-depleted T cells, or PBMCs provided the cDNA or gDNA that served as material.

Authors' processing steps: Cell counts per sample came from amplifying reference gene primers. Sequencing used immunoSEQ multiplex PCR; TCRdb keeps in-frame clones, though not all of them. Clone size and V and J calls were adopted from that table, with D and trimming inferred from the DNA. The data contain 100,000 or so clones, around 90% of them seen just once; the ten biggest clones take up under 5.5%. The germline gives CDR1 MNHNS, CDR2 SASEGT. Losses at the gene ends were 2 bases for V and 9 bases for J; bases not matched to a gene: 8. CDR3 length equals 16 residues. What was sequenced was peripheral blood. The chain links TRBV6-1 to TRBJ2-1; TRBD2 matches 12 bases. The TCR sequence derives from a human donor in a cohort sampled during active COVID-19. Written as DNA, the CDR3 is TGTGCCAGCAGTGAATACTCTAGCGGGAGGGGGGGTGAGCAGTTCTTC. It codes for CASSEYSSGRGGEQFF.